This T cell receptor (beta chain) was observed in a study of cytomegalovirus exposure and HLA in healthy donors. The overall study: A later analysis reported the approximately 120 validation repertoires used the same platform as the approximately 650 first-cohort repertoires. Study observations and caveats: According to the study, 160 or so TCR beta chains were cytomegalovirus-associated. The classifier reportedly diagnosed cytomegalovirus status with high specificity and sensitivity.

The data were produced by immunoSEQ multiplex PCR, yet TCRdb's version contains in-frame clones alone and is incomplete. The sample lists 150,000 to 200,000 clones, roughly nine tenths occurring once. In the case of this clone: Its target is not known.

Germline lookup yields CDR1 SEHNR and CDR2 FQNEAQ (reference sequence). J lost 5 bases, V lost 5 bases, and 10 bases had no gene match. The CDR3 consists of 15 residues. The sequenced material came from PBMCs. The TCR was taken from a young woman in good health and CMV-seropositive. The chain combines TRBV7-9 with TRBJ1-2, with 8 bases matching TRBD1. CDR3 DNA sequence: TGTGCCAGCAGCGACGGACAGGGAGGTCGGTATGGCTACACCTTC. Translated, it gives CASSDGQGGRYGYTF.